What follows are 23 T cell receptor beta chains derived from one specimen sequenced in a study of persistence of HIV-infected CD4 T cells. The immunoSEQ assay was version 4, run in survey mode. TCRdb keeps only in-frame clones here, not all; method: immunoSEQ multiplex PCR. The sample lists about 25,000 clones, around 67% occurring once. Cells were stimulated with overlapping HIV-1 Gag 15-mer peptides. CD4+ T cells upregulating both CD40 ligand and CD69 were sorted as responding cells. Which antigens these TCRs recognize remains unknown. Sequences were derived from CD4+ T cells sorted from PBMCs after roughly 18-hour stimulation, sampled from a patient who received antiretroviral therapy. The receptor set was obtained from an adult man with HIV who was CMV-seropositive.

This clone turned up a few times. The rearrangement uses TRBV2 and TRBJ1-5; 10 bases are shared with TRBD1. Germline V gene data show CDR1 as SNHLY and CDR2 as FYNNEI. The J segment lost 0 bases and the V segment lost 6 bases, leaving 5 bases of the junction unmatched. CDR3 size: 16 residues. The CDR3 is CASRSRTGGSNQPQHF. CDR3 in DNA: TGTGCCAGCAGATCCCGGACAGGGGGTAGCAATCAGCCCCAGCATTTT.

The chain is built from TRBV24-1 and TRBJ1-5, with D uncertain. Deletions cut 4 bases from V and 0 bases from J, with 6 bases between. Germline CDR1 and CDR2: KGHDR and SFDVKD. This CDR3 is 14 amino acids long. The CDR3 here is CATSDDHSNQPQHF. For the CDR3, the DNA is TGTGCCACCAGTGACGACCATAGCAATCAGCCCCAGCATTTT.

This clone is deemed medium-sized. The J gene is TRBJ2-7, the V gene TRBV28; TRBD2 is a possible D gene (6 bases). Trimming shortened V by 7 bases and J by 4 bases, and 20 bases separated the two germline ends. The CDR3 runs to 15 residues. CDR1 is MDHEN, CDR2 SYDVKM, per germline. The CDR3 DNA reads TGTGCCAGCACCCTGGAGGGGCAGGGTGGGTACGAGCAGTACTTC. It yields the protein CASTLEGQGGYEQYF.

The sample holds a few counts of this clone. This sequence joins TRBV21-1 and TRBJ2-3; the DNA was not compared with TRBD1, the D call given in the table. TRBV21-1 is listed as a pseudogene. The CDR3 is 14 residues long. The CDR3 is CASSTVTGTDTQYF. CDR3 DNA: TGTGCCAGCAGCACCGTGACAGGCACAGATACGCAGTATTTT.

The chain carries TRBV2 and TRBJ2-1; 13 bases map to TRBD2. This CDR3 is built from 15 residues. With 6 bases clipped from V and 9 bases from J, the junction kept 8 bases outside the gene matches. Germline assignment: CDR1 SNHLY and CDR2 FYNNEI. CDR3 bases: TGTGCCAGCAGACCACTAGCGGGGGGGCGGGTTGAGCAGTTCTTC. This encodes CASRPLAGGRVEQFF.

This clone appeared a few times. V gene TRBV5-4 combines with J gene TRBJ2-2; D gene unclear. V was cut by 4 bases and J by 6 bases, with 16 bases left in between. This CDR3 is built from 15 residues. CDR1 SGHNT and CDR2 YYREEE come from the germline V gene (reference sequence). The chain's CDR3 is CASSPTPPGAGELFF. DNA for the CDR3: TGTGCCAGCAGCCCCACCCCCCCGGGCGCCGGGGAGCTGTTTTTT.

This chain uses TRBV18 with TRBJ2-3, with TRBD2 as a possible D gene (7 bases). CDR3 length: 16 amino acids. Trimming removed 6 bases at V and 4 bases at J, with 20 bases between. Germline V gene data show CDR1 as KGHSH and CDR2 as LQKENI. The CDR3 reads CASSRDGGGPPDTQYF. CDR3 sequence (DNA): TGTGCCAGCTCCCGAGATGGGGGGGGGCCTCCAGATACGCAGTATTTT.

This chain uses TRBV6-6 with TRBJ1-6; D is uncertain. V was trimmed by 5 bases and J by 3 bases, leaving 17 bases between them. The CDR3 is 17 amino acids. The germline V gene has CDR1 MNHNY and CDR2 SVGAGI (reference sequence). The CDR3 nucleotides read TGTGCCAGCAGTCTCGGGTCCCTTGCCAACTATAATTCACCCCTCCACTTT. Protein product: CASSLGSLANYNSPLHF.

The V and J genes are TRBV2 and TRBJ1-2, with D possibly matching TRBD1 (5 bases). V shed 7 bases and J shed 3 bases, with 9 bases lying between them. Germline CDR1 and CDR2: SNHLY and FYNNEI. This CDR3 is built from 12 residues. The CDR3, as DNA: TGTGCCAGCATGGGGGAGTACTATGGCTACACCTTC. The encoded protein is CASMGEYYGYTF.

The chain has TRBV5-1 and TRBJ2-3; tentative D call: TRBD1 (6 bases). The CDR3 is 15 amino acids. V was clipped by 3 bases and J by 2 bases, with 13 bases between them. CDR1 is SGHRS and CDR2 is YFSETQ in the germline V gene. As DNA, the CDR3 is TGCGCCAGCAGCTACGACAGGCTTGTCACAGATACGCAGTATTTT. It yields the protein CASSYDRLVTDTQYF.

The rearrangement links TRBV14 to TRBJ1-6; D is uncertain. Trimming stripped 2 bases from V and 7 bases from J, with 9 bases between. Germline assignment: CDR1 SGHDN and CDR2 FVKESK. The CDR3 has 14 amino acids. CDR3 nucleotide sequence: TGTGCCAGCAGCCAAAAGGCTGGAAATTCACCCCTCCACTTT. Its protein is CASSQKAGNSPLHF. Variable domain in full (rest from reference TRBV14 and TRBJ1-6): EAGVTQFPSHSVIEKGQTVTLRCDPISGHDNLYWYRRVMGKEIKFLLHFVKESKQDESGMPNNRFLAERTGGTYSTLKVQPAELEDSGVYFCASSQKAGNSPLHFGNGTRLTVT.

The chain combines TRBV2 with TRBJ1-5, with D unclear. Germline loops: CDR1 SNHLY, CDR2 FYNNEI. Deletions cut 3 bases from V and 0 bases from J, with 3 bases between. This CDR3 contains 13 residues. The CDR3 reads CASSDLSNQPQHF. Written as DNA, the CDR3 is TGTGCCAGCAGTGACCTTAGCAATCAGCCCCAGCATTTT.

This clone was recorded a few times. The genes are TRBV4-2 and TRBJ1-3; D gene unclear. Germline-derived CDR1 and CDR2 are LGHNA and YNFKEQ. CDR3 size: 17 residues. With 0 bases removed from V and 0 bases from J, the gap between germline ends came to 12 bases. CDR3 protein: CASSQETLPSSGNTIYF. In DNA form, the CDR3 reads TGTGCCAGCAGCCAAGAAACCCTCCCTAGCTCTGGAAACACCATATATTTT.

The sample holds a few counts of this clone. This chain links TRBV2 with TRBJ1-4; 7 bases align to TRBD1. This CDR3 is built from 21 residues. V lost 5 bases, J lost 6 bases, and 27 bases stayed unmatched. Germline assignment: CDR1 SNHLY and CDR2 FYNNEI. CDR3: CASSHRTTMTGPKRADEKLFF. CDR3 sequence (DNA): TGTGCCAGCAGTCACCGTACGACCATGACAGGGCCTAAACGGGCGGATGAAAAACTGTTTTTT.

The rearrangement joins TRBV28 to TRBJ1-1; D is possibly TRBD1 (5 bases). The CDR3 covers 13 residues. Trimming removed 7 bases at V and 0 bases at J, with 9 bases between. The germline gives CDR1 MDHEN, CDR2 SYDVKM. The CDR3 coding sequence is TGTGCCAGCACCTCAGGGATGAACACTGAAGCTTTCTTT. It translates to CASTSGMNTEAFF.

The chain joins TRBV3-1 (or the pseudogene TRBV3-2) to TRBJ2-2; no clear D. V gave up 3 bases and J gave up 7 bases, with 3 bases separating them. The CDR3 sequence is 11 residues long. CDR1 LGHDT and CDR2 YNNKEL come from the germline V gene (reference sequence). The CDR3 sequence is CASSQGGELFF. CDR3 bases: TGTGCCAGCAGCCAGGGCGGGGAGCTGTTTTTT.

This chain uses TRBV5-1 with TRBJ2-1; 8 nucleotides agree with TRBD1. There are 15 residues in the CDR3. Germline loops: CDR1 SGHRS, CDR2 YFSETQ. The ends lost 4 bases at V and 6 bases at J; junction bases unmatched: 9. The CDR3 coding sequence is TGCGCCAGCAGCCAAGGACAGGGAGACCCCAATGAGCAGTTCTTC. Its translation is CASSQGQGDPNEQFF.

Written as DNA, the CDR3 is TGTGCCAGCAGTTTCTTGGGGAGCAACTATGGCTACACCTTC. It encodes CASSFLGSNYGYTF. This chain links TRBV28 with TRBJ1-2; D not certain. V was cut by 3 bases and J by 2 bases, with 10 bases left in between. Germline V gene sequence: CDR1 MDHEN, CDR2 SYDVKM. This CDR3 is built from 14 residues.

The table lists this clone with a few counts. At one end the junction does not follow the germline gene, possibly because of a read error. The chain combines TRBV6-1 with TRBJ2-7; possibly TRBD1 for D (5 bases). The germline V gene has CDR1 MNHNS and CDR2 SASEGT. The CDR3 covers 13 residues. CDR3: CASRDSLFYEQYF. The DNA for the CDR3 is TGTGCCAGCCGTGACAGCCTGTTTTACGAGCAGTACTTC.

The chain uses TRBV29-1 and TRBJ2-2; the match to TRBD2 covers 9 bases. This CDR3 has 15 amino acids. Looked up from germline, CDR1 is SQVTM and CDR2 is ANQGSEA. V gave up 6 bases and J gave up 4 bases; unmatched junction bases: 9. CDR3 protein: CSVGGLAGSTGELFF. The CDR3 coding sequence is TGCAGCGTGGGGGGGCTAGCGGGGTCCACCGGGGAGCTGTTTTTT.

On this clone itself: Other DNA sequences from this sample encode an identical CDR3 as well. The chain has TRBV12-3 or TRBV12-4 and TRBJ1-1, with D unresolved. The germline V and J ends were trimmed by 5 bases and 0 bases, with 7 bases remaining between them. This CDR3 is built from 13 residues. The CDR3 here is CASSRHMNTEAFF. The CDR3 DNA reads TGTGCCAGCAGTCGACATATGAACACTGAAGCTTTCTTT.

The chain employs TRBV10-3 and TRBJ2-1; possibly TRBD2 for D (5 bases). Germline-derived CDR1 and CDR2 are ENHRY and SYGVKD. V dropped 6 bases and J dropped 9 bases, with 15 bases sitting between them. The CDR3 has 13 residues. The chain's CDR3 is CAIRAAVAGEQFF. The CDR3, as DNA: TGTGCCATCAGGGCAGCGGTTGCTGGTGAGCAGTTCTTC.

In this sample, this clone turned up a few times. The chain is built from TRBV7-3 and TRBJ1-1, with D unclear. This CDR3 has 14 residues. The V end lost 1 base, the J end lost 0 bases, and 6 bases lay between the germline ends. Germline lookup yields CDR1 SGHTA and CDR2 FQGTGA. The CDR3 here is CASSLNGVNTEAFF. For the CDR3, the DNA is TGTGCCAGCAGCTTAAATGGAGTGAACACTGAAGCTTTCTTT.